This T cell receptor (beta chain) was sequenced during a study of shared clonotypes between healthy human individuals. Study details: CD4 naive cells filled three plates per donor, CD4 memory three, CD8 naive two and CD8 memory one.

Naive CD45RA+ and memory CD45RA-negative subsets were split from CD4+ cells. Genomic DNA per cell subset filled all wells of several immunoSEQ plates. Source study methods: ImmunoSEQ output held junction-only sequences without quality scores, so filtering differed. Method: immunoSEQ multiplex PCR; TCRdb's copy keeps in-frame clones and lacks some. That table furnishes V, J and clone size, whereas the DNA furnished D and trimming. This table has under 1,900,000 clones, about 98.5% appearing once. The sample taken for sequencing was naive CD4+ T cells sorted from blood. As to subset: CD45RA+ positively selected. This clonotype was obtained from a man aged 25 to 40 in good health.

CDR3 region: CASSRDSSTQYF. For the CDR3, the DNA is TGTGCCAGCAGCCGGGACTCGTCTACGCAGTATTTT. V gene TRBV7-9 combines with J gene TRBJ2-3; possible D gene TRBD2, 6 bases. Trimming removed 5 bases at V and 8 bases at J, with 11 bases between. The CDR3 contains 12 residues. Germline CDR1 and CDR2: SEHNR and FQNEAQ (reference sequence).